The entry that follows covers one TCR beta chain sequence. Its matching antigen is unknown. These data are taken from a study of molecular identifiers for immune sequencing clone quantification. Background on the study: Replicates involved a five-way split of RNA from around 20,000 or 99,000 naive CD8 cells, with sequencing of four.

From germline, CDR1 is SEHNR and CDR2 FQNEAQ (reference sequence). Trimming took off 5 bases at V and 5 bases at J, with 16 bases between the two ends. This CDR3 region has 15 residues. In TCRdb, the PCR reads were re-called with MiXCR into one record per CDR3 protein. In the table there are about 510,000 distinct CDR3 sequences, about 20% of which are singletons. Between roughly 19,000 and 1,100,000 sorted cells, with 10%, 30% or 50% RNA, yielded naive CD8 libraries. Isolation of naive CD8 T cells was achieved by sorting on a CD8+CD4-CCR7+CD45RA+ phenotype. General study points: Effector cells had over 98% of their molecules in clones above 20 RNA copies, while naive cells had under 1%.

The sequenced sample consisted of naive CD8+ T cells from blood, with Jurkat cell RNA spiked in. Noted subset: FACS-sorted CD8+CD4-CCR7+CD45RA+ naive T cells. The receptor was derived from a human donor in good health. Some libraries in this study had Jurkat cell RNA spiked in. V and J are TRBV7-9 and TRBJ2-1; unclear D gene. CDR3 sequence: CASSPSLWDHNEQFF. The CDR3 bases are TGTGCCAGCAGCCCCTCTCTTTGGGATCACAATGAGCAGTTCTTC.